One T cell receptor beta chain is described in this entry. Its antigen is still unknown. One end of the junction fails to match germline, which may point to a read error. Deep-level assay runs were performed. Sequenced by immunoSEQ multiplex PCR; TCRdb stores in-frame clones only, minus some. The data show 1 million to 1.2 million clones, around three quarters seen once. These data belong to a study of shared clonotypes between healthy human individuals. General study findings and limits: Sampling covered nothing but blood. Tissue TCR repertoires likely differ from those found in blood. Having only a few donors restricted how much genetic and exposure-history diversity was captured.

Sequencing used memory CD4+ T cells from PBMCs. The sample's subset: CD45RA-negative fraction. The clonotype comes from a man aged 18 to 29 in good health. Some clones in this sample may be carry-over from other donors' samples.

The CDR3 here is CHRDTSYEQYF. The DNA of the CDR3 is TGCCACCGGGACACCTCCTACGAGCAGTACTTC. The chain couples TRBV6-5 to TRBJ2-7; maybe TRBD1 (6 bases). The CDR3 consists of 11 residues. From germline, CDR1 is MNHEY and CDR2 SVGAGI.